This T cell receptor (beta chain) was retrieved from a study of blood T cell repertoires in COVID-19 (dated by TCRdb to 2019 to 2021). For context, the study as a whole: Collaborator samples came from the United States, Italy and Spain and covered acute and convalescent phases of COVID-19. The material from the prospective study consisted of cDNA or gDNA derived from T cells, B-cell-depleted T cells, or PBMCs. Subjects who had been exposed to COVID-19, were actively infected with it, or had recovered from it provided the deeply sampled blood TCRbeta repertoires that made up the dataset. The repertoires were released in a freely available public database intended as a resource for research on the immune response to SARS-CoV-2. Samples came from the ongoing ImmuneRACE study (first 160 participants) plus 1,254 subjects from 6 global collaborators. The sample metadata nearly always contained a de-identified subject ID, COVID-19 status, age in years and sex. Where HLA class I and class II types were available, the types were taken from metadata supplied by the sample provider, not from assay-based typing. What the work shows at the level of the full study, not this receptor alone: The quantity of clinical and demographic metadata differed by source and by participant and was supplied without curation.

Sequences MNHNS (CDR1) and SASEGT (CDR2) are obtained from the germline V gene. Its CDR3 holds 12 amino acids, cysteine through phenylalanine. Only the CDR3 DNA stays, 36 bases, in frame from base 1. V is reduced by 3 bases and J by 5 bases, leaving a spacing of 7 bases between them. On this clone itself: This clone's antigen is unknown. Base-call qualities are not available, and no considerably larger clone is one nucleotide away.

TCRbeta CDR3 regions were amplified from genomic DNA by means of the immunoSEQ Assay, a bias-controlled multiplex PCR. From the authors' description of their analysis: Within the assay, amplification of reference gene primers was used to estimate how many nucleated cells each sample contained. To quantify the absolute abundance of each unique TCRbeta CDR3 rearrangement, sequence reads were collapsed and filtered. Productive Simpson clonality was computed per sample as the square root of Simpson's diversity index over productive rearrangements. Not all clones reach the TCRdb copy of this immuneACCESS table, which keeps in-frame sequences only. Checked studies attribute under half of the gap to unresolved V genes and leave the rest unexplained. V and J calls and clone size are as listed in that table; D and trimming were resolved from the DNA. The sample has 60,000 to 75,000 clones on record, 70% to 90% of them singletons. The ten largest make up around 20% of the sample.

Each collaborating institution followed its own protocols to collect whole blood in K2EDTA tubes. For TCRbeta analysis, collaborators shipped samples in one of three forms: frozen whole blood, isolated PBMCs, or DNA extracted from either of those sample types. The rearrangement combines TRBV6-1 with TRBJ1-2; a confident D gene designation cannot be given. This clonotype originated in a human donor in a cohort sampled during active COVID-19. Sample: peripheral blood. This receptor has the CDR3 CASSDRGYGYTF. The nucleotide sequence is TGTGCCAGCAGTGATCGGGGTTATGGCTACACCTTC.